Each of the 31 T cell receptor beta chains below was sequenced from the same sample in a study of regulatory and conventional T cells in breast cancer. TCRdb re-called the PCR reads through MiXCR, storing one row per CDR3 protein. The sample shows approximately 9,700 distinct CDR3 sequences, about 32% of them seen only once. Material for sequencing was conventional T cells from blood. These TCRs come from a male donor in good health.

CDR3: CASILYKAAKETQYF. CDR3 DNA sequence: TGTGCCAGCATCCTCTACAAGGCAGCGAAAGAGACCCAGTACTTC. The chain uses TRBV28 and TRBJ2-5; D is unresolved. From germline, CDR1 is MDHEN and CDR2 SYDVKM. Trimming shortened V by 7 bases and J by 3 bases, and 18 bases separated the two germline ends. The CDR3 has 15 amino acids. The full variable domain, in which reference TRBV28 and TRBJ2-5 provide the parts outside the CDR3, is DVKVTQSSRYLVKRTGEKVFLECVQDMDHENMFWYRQDPGLGLRLIYFSYDVKMKEKGDIPEGYSVSREKKERFSLILESASTNQTSMYLCASILYKAAKETQYFGPGTRLLVL.

This rearrangement joins TRBV28 to TRBJ2-7; the D gene could be TRBD1 or TRBD2 (5 bases each). There are 17 residues in the CDR3. The ends were cut back, 3 bases at V and 0 bases at J, with 18 bases in the middle. In germline, CDR1 is MDHEN, CDR2 SYDVKM. CDR3 loop: CASSLELGTLNSYEQYF. CDR3 bases: TGTGCCAGCAGTTTGGAGTTAGGGACCCTGAACTCCTACGAGCAGTACTTC.

This clonotype qualifies as medium-sized. The V gene is TRBV5-1, the J gene TRBJ2-5; D not resolved. Germline loops: CDR1 SGHRS, CDR2 YFSETQ. This CDR3 is built from 13 residues. Trimming took off 5 bases at V and 5 bases at J, with 13 bases between the two ends. The CDR3 loop reads CASSHGVGETQYF. CDR3 DNA sequence: TGCGCCAGCAGTCACGGAGTTGGGGAGACCCAGTACTTC.

The chain combines TRBV9 with TRBJ1-1; 8 bases line up with TRBD1. Trimming removed 5 bases from V and 12 bases from J; junction bases left unmatched: 9. CDR1 and CDR2 (germline): SGDLS, YYNGEE. CDR3 length: 12 residues. CDR3 loop: CASRADRGRTFF. The CDR3 coding sequence is TGTGCCAGCAGAGCCGACAGGGGAAGAACTTTCTTT.

This clonotype has a handful of counts. The chain links TRBV11-2 to TRBJ2-2, with D perhaps assigned TRBD1 or TRBD2 (5 bases each). Per the germline V gene, CDR1 is SGHAT and CDR2 is FQNNGV. Between the trimmed V and J ends, which lost 5 bases and 2 bases, there was a span of 15 bases. This CDR3 region has 16 residues. CDR3 in DNA: TGTGCCAGCAGCCCAGAGGGGACGGCCAACACCGGGGAGCTGTTTTTT. Amino acid sequence: CASSPEGTANTGELFF.

In its sample, this clonotype is medium-sized. The chain joins TRBV5-1 to TRBJ2-7; perhaps TRBD1 as D (6 bases). From germline, CDR1 is SGHRS and CDR2 YFSETQ. This CDR3 is 14 amino acids long. The germline V and J ends were trimmed by 4 bases and 4 bases, with 15 bases remaining between them. CDR3 in amino acids: CASSPGTYAYEQYF. DNA for the CDR3: TGCGCCAGCAGCCCCGGGACATACGCATACGAGCAGTACTTC. Using reference TRBV5-1 and TRBJ2-7 for the parts outside the CDR3, the full variable domain is KAGVTQTPRYLIKTRGQQVTLSCSPISGHRSVSWYQQTPGQGLQFLFEYFSETQRNKGNFPGRFSGRQFSNSRSEMNVSTLELGDSALYLCASSPGTYAYEQYFGPGTRLTVT.

This clonotype was seen only a few times. This rearrangement joins TRBV4-3 to TRBJ1-1; D is possibly TRBD1 (5 bases). Germline CDR1 is LGHNA and CDR2 is YSLEER. The V end lost 0 bases, the J end lost 7 bases, and 12 bases lay between the germline ends. The CDR3 length is 14 residues. The CDR3 coding sequence is TGCGCCAGCAGCCAAGATATTAGGACATATGAAGCTTTCTTT. This codes for CASSQDIRTYEAFF.

J is TRBJ1-4 and V is TRBV20-1; D is ambiguous. The CDR3 is 14 amino acids. The V gene lost 1 base and the J gene lost 6 bases, with 12 bases spanning the gap. Germline CDR1 DFQATT, CDR2 SNEGSKA (reference sequence). The chain's CDR3 is CSARGYGVDEKLFF. Written as DNA, the CDR3 is TGCAGTGCTAGAGGATATGGGGTCGATGAAAAACTGTTTTTT.

By proportion, this clonotype is large (0.1 to 1%). The chain employs TRBV4-3 and TRBJ1-6, with a possible D match to TRBD1 (6 bases). The CDR3 loop spans 15 amino acids. The V end lost 4 bases, the J end lost 9 bases, and 16 bases lay between the germline ends. CDR1 LGHNA and CDR2 YSLEER come from the germline V gene. The chain's CDR3 is CASSPMTGVGSPLHF. The CDR3 bases are TGCGCCAGCAGCCCCATGACAGGTGTGGGTTCACCCCTCCACTTT.

Comment on this clonotype: A junction boundary mismatches the germline segment, possibly from a read error. The chain combines TRBV12-3 or TRBV12-4 with TRBJ2-6, with D possibly TRBD2 on 6 matching bases. The CDR3 consists of 15 residues. The CDR3 DNA sequence: TGTGCCAGCAGTCCCGGGGGATCTGGGGCCAGCGTCCTGACTTTC. As protein: CASSPGGSGASVLTF.

In regard to this clonotype: A much larger clone lies a single base off, so this may be a read error. The CDR3 reads CASSYGLEGTDEQFF. The CDR3 nucleotides are TGCGCCAGCAGCTACGGACTAGAGGGGACGGATGAGCAGTTCTTC. The genes are TRBV5-1 and TRBJ2-1; 7 positions agree with TRBD2. V lost 3 bases to trimming and J lost 8 bases; unmatched junction nucleotides: 11. The CDR3 contains 15 residues. CDR1 SGHRS and CDR2 YFSETQ come from the germline V gene.

The chain couples TRBV6-1 to TRBJ2-3, with TRBD2 matching 8 bases. Germline V gives CDR1 MNHNS, CDR2 SASEGT. The CDR3 has 17 amino acids. J lost 1 base, V lost 5 bases, and 11 bases had no gene match. CDR3: CASSYLSGGARTDTQYF. The CDR3 DNA reads TGTGCCAGCAGTTACCTGTCCGGGGGGGCGCGCACAGATACGCAGTATTTT.

This clonotype was found a few times. Written as DNA, the CDR3 is TGTGCCAGCAGTTTAAGTGGCCTTGGGGAGCAGTTCTTC. It encodes CASSLSGLGEQFF. The chain employs TRBV12-3 or TRBV12-4 and TRBJ2-1; D remains unclear. CDR3 length: 13 residues. The germline V and J ends were trimmed by 2 bases and 10 bases, with 12 bases remaining between them.

This clonotype was observed a few times. V and J are TRBV18 and TRBJ2-5, with D maybe TRBD2 (6 bases). Trimming took 3 bases from V and 4 from J, leaving 12 bases between them. Germline CDR1 and CDR2: KGHSH and LQKENI. The CDR3 has 14 amino acids. The CDR3 region has the DNA TGTGCCAGCTCACCGGGACTGGGGGGAGAGACCCAGTACTTC. Residues: CASSPGLGGETQYF. The full variable domain, with the rest looked up from reference TRBV18 and TRBJ2-5, is NAGVMQNPRHLVRRRGQEARLRCSPMKGHSHVYWYRQLPEEGLKFMVYLQKENIIDESGMPKERFSAEFPKEGPSILRIQQVVRGDSAAYFCASSPGLGGETQYFGPGTRLLVL.

Judged by abundance, this clonotype is medium-sized (0.01 to 0.1%). This CDR3 is CASSPPRGQSSYEQYF. The CDR3 DNA reads TGTGCCAGCTCACCACCGAGGGGACAGTCTAGTTACGAGCAGTACTTC. The rearrangement links TRBV18 to TRBJ2-7; 7 positions agree with TRBD1. CDR3 length: 16 amino acids. The trim removed 0 bases at V and 4 bases at J, leaving 9 bases unmatched. CDR1 KGHSH and CDR2 LQKENI come from the germline V gene.

Of note for this clonotype: It may be a read error: a sequence one base away is much more abundant. V usage is TRBV7-9 and J usage is TRBJ1-1; D is perhaps TRBD1 (6 bases). The CDR3 contains 17 residues. V lost 8 bases and J lost 4, with 26 bases in between. The germline V gene encodes CDR1 SEHNR and CDR2 FQNEAQ (reference sequence). The chain's CDR3 is CASGSHGQGRRGTEAFF. CDR3 DNA sequence: TGTGCCAGCGGCTCTCACGGGCAGGGGCGGCGCGGCACTGAAGCTTTCTTT.

CDR3 amino acids: CASSLTGPSIQYF. The CDR3 nucleotides are TGTGCCAGCAGCTTGACAGGACCCTCCATTCAGTACTTC. The chain couples TRBV11-2 to TRBJ2-4, with D maybe TRBD1 (6 bases). Trimming pared 3 bases from V and 9 bases from J, leaving 12 bases between. Germline V CDR1 and CDR2: SGHAT, FQNNGV. This CDR3 has 13 residues.

The J gene is TRBJ1-5, the V gene TRBV10-3; TRBD1 agrees at 7 bases. Trimming removed 10 bases from V and 5 bases from J; junction bases left unmatched: 11. The CDR3 is made up of 14 amino acids. Germline V gene lookup returns CDR1 ENHRY and CDR2 SYGVKD. The CDR3, as DNA: TGTGCCAGCACTTCGACAGGGCCATATCAGCCCCAGCATTTT. Protein sequence: CASTSTGPYQPQHF.

This clonotype was seen a few times. The chain uses TRBV12-3 or TRBV12-4 and TRBJ2-6; a possible D gene is TRBD2 (6 bases). V was clipped by 6 bases and J by 5 bases, with 17 bases between them. CDR3 length: 16 residues. The CDR3 sequence is CASSRTAGTWANVLTF. Written as DNA, the CDR3 is TGTGCCAGCAGCCGAACCGCCGGGACTTGGGCCAACGTCCTGACTTTC.

The V gene is TRBV3-1, the J gene TRBJ1-5, with 7 positions matching TRBD1. Germline CDR1 is LGHDT and CDR2 is YNNKEL (reference sequence). V was clipped by 1 base and J by 7 bases; unmatched bases: 4. The CDR3 totals 14 residues. CDR3 nucleotide sequence: TGTGCCAGCAGCCAAGGACAGGGAAGCCAGCCCCAGCATTTT. Translation: CASSQGQGSQPQHF.

As to this clonotype: A much larger clonotype is one base distant, so this may be a read error. The chain uses TRBV5-1 and TRBJ2-5; the D is unclear. The germline gives CDR1 SGHRS, CDR2 YFSETQ. CDR3 length: 11 amino acids. CDR3 sequence (DNA): TGCGCCGGCAGAAGCGAAGAGACCCAGTACTTC. Its protein product is CAGRSEETQYF.

This chain uses TRBV24-1 with TRBJ2-1; D ambiguous. CDR3 length: 14 residues. Germline loops: CDR1 KGHDR, CDR2 SFDVKD. Trimming pared 4 bases from V and 4 bases from J, leaving 10 bases between. CDR3 amino acids: CATSDTQSYNEQFF. The CDR3 DNA reads as TGTGCCACCAGTGACACACAGTCTTACAATGAGCAGTTCTTC.

The chain's CDR3 is CSAVRDPNEAFF. CDR3 bases: TGCAGTGCTGTCCGGGACCCCAACGAAGCTTTCTTT. The chain has TRBV20-1 and TRBJ1-1; a weak D match, TRBD1 (5 bases). Germline values: CDR1 DFQATT, CDR2 SNEGSKA (reference sequence). V dropped 5 bases and J dropped 8 bases, with 15 bases sitting between them. The CDR3 totals 12 residues.

By sample share, this clonotype is medium-sized (0.01 to 0.1%). The rearrangement links TRBV4-1 to TRBJ1-5; a possible D gene is TRBD1 (5 bases). CDR3 length: 18 amino acids. Germline lookup yields CDR1 MGHRA and CDR2 YSYEKL. V was pared by 2 bases and J by 5 bases, with 22 bases between. This CDR3 is CASSQPLGPGRFDQPQHF. Written as DNA, the CDR3 is TGCGCCAGCAGCCAACCTTTGGGGCCAGGGAGGTTCGATCAGCCCCAGCATTTT.

This clonotype is labeled as medium-sized. The chain recombines TRBV6-1 with TRBJ1-5, with D tentatively TRBD1 (5 bases). Germline lookup yields CDR1 MNHNS and CDR2 SASEGT. V dropped 3 bases and J dropped 2 bases, with 8 bases sitting between them. This CDR3 is 14 amino acids long. CDR3 DNA: TGTGCCAGCAGTGAGGGGCAGGGCAATCAGCCCCAGCATTTT. It yields the protein CASSEGQGNQPQHF.

Worth noting for this clonotype: The final CDR3 position lacks the conserved phenylalanine or tryptophan, pointing to a likely read error. The chain carries TRBV6-1 and TRBJ1-2; D is possibly TRBD1 (5 bases). V was cut by 4 bases and J by 4 bases, with 10 bases left in between. The CDR3 consists of 13 residues. CDR1 is MNHNS and CDR2 is SASEGT in the germline V gene. The CDR3 region is CASSVTEIYGYTI. Here the CDR3 DNA reads TGTGCCAGCAGTGTGACAGAAATCTATGGCTACACCATC.

This clonotype was counted a few times. The rearrangement uses TRBV5-1 and TRBJ2-7, with D tentatively TRBD1 (6 bases). Trimming removed 0 bases from V and 0 bases from J, with 13 bases in between. The CDR3 has 16 residues. CDR1 and CDR2 from the germline V gene are SGHRS and YFSETQ. The CDR3 sequence: CASSLGARGSSYEQYF. For the CDR3, the DNA is TGCGCCAGCAGCTTGGGGGCCAGGGGAAGCTCCTACGAGCAGTACTTC.

For the CDR3, the DNA is TGTGCCAGCAGGGGGGGGGACAGTGCAATGAACGAGCAGTACTTC. This sequence encodes CASRGGDSAMNEQYF. The chain carries TRBV2 and TRBJ2-7; D tentatively reads TRBD1 or TRBD2 (7 bases each). V lost 6 bases to trimming and J lost 5 bases, with 20 bases between them. The germline gives CDR1 SNHLY, CDR2 FYNNEI. This CDR3 is built from 15 residues.

The chain uses TRBV3-1 and TRBJ2-2, with 7 bases lining up with TRBD1. The J segment lost 6 bases and the V segment lost 3 bases, leaving 13 bases of the junction unmatched. Germline-derived CDR1 and CDR2 are LGHDT and YNNKEL (reference sequence). The CDR3 has 17 amino acids. CDR3 in amino acids: CASSQQHRQGRAGELFF. The CDR3 coding sequence is TGTGCCAGCAGCCAGCAGCACAGACAGGGTCGGGCCGGGGAGCTGTTTTTT. Looking up the rest from reference TRBV3-1 and TRBJ2-2 gives the full variable domain: DTAVSQTPKYLVTQMGNDKSIKCEQNLGHDTMYWYKQDSKKFLKIMFSYNNKELIINETVPNRFSPKSPDKAHLNLHINSLELGDSAVYFCASSQQHRQGRAGELFFGEGSRLTVL.

In regard to this clonotype: The CDR3 does not close with the conserved phenylalanine or tryptophan, likely indicating a read error. V is TRBV20-1 and J is TRBJ2-3, with D unclear. The CDR3 loop spans 15 amino acids. CDR1 and CDR2 from the germline V gene are DFQATT and SNEGSKA (reference sequence). The CDR3 here is CSGRRRGSSTDTQYI. CDR3 nucleotide sequence: TGCAGCGGAAGAAGGCGTGGGTCTAGCACAGATACGCAGTATATT.

By share, this clonotype ranks as large (0.1 to 1%). The chain couples TRBV9 to TRBJ2-7; D may match TRBD1 or TRBD2 (5 bases each). Trimming took off 4 bases at V and 6 bases at J, with 14 bases between the two ends. The CDR3 is 13 residues long. The germline CDR1 and CDR2 sequences are SGDLS and YYNGEE. CDR3 DNA: TGTGCCAGCAGCTTCGGGGACGGGACCGAGCAGTACTTC. Amino acids: CASSFGDGTEQYF.